The text below deals with one T cell receptor beta chain. Its antigen is currently not known. No per-base quality is available; no much larger clone lies one base away. CDR1 and CDR2, looked up from the germline V gene (reference sequence), are SEHNR and FQNEAQ. The CDR3 covers 15 residues, taking in both the cysteine and the phenylalanine. Solely the CDR3 DNA is kept, with 45 bases framed from the first base. V is cut back by 1 base and J by 7 bases, with 7 bases in the junction unmatched. The sample originates from a study of post-analysis software for immune sequencing data (dated by TCRdb to between 2014 and 2016). Regarding the research as a whole: Relapsing-remitting, secondary progressive and progressive-relapsing multiple sclerosis were recorded as disease courses, and subtype annotation was lacking for some patients. The patient repertoires were compared against some twelve previously published healthy control repertoires obtained from donors aged roughly 6 to 25 years. A subset of samples was prepared in parallel using single-end sample barcoding, then pooled and co-amplified after Illumina adapter ligation. General study outcomes and caveats: Strong co-clustering of samples prepared in the same batch was shown by direct clustering with F measure, prompting a batch-effect correction. The multiple sclerosis patient group was slightly younger than the control group. Significantly lower normalized Chao1 diversity was found in multiple sclerosis patients than in controls, suggesting substantial peripheral T-cell clonal expansion. About five TRBV segments, including TRBV5-6, TRBV5-1 and TRBV20-1, were significantly more frequent in patients than controls.

The library relied on PCR. Sequencing was performed on an Illumina HiSeq 2500. To reduce PCR and sequencing biases, unique molecular identifiers were incorporated into the TCR beta cDNA libraries. Every 1 to 10 million input T cells yielded some 500,000 cDNA molecules, meaning each molecule approximated one T cell. Patient libraries were prepared and sequenced with the same protocol used for the earlier healthy control dataset. Within a given batch, samples were prepared together, multiplexed and sequenced on the same HiSeq lane. The source study handled its data this way. MIGEC was used to process the raw barcoded reads, and molecular identifier groups with only a single read were discarded before consensus assembly and CDR3 extraction. Clonotype tables were post-analysed with VDJtools, normalizing diversity by down-sampling all datasets to the smallest sample size. In repertoire overlap clustering, CDR3 amino acid sequences, but not nucleotide sequences, were matched to correct batch-related cross-sample contamination. Through fastp at Q25 and MiXCR, TCRdb rebuilt clones from the public reads, retaining in-frame beta chains. Entries that share a CDR3 protein sequence are merged under the most common genes and DNA. TCRdb, rather than the study authors, made the V and J calls. This sample comprises a few hundred thousand distinct CDR3 sequences, nearly 45% of them detected only once. The top ten clones comprise 9.5% to 13% of the sample.

To demonstrate the VDJtools post-analysis software, TCR beta repertoires were profiled from the peripheral blood of more than ten young patients with multiple sclerosis. The multiple sclerosis patients were children and adolescents ranging in age from about 6 to 17 years. Sequences were obtained from blood. This chain joins TRBV7-9 to TRBJ1-5; TRBD1 fits 7 bases in the junction. This clonotype was sampled from a girl between 5 and 17 years old with multiple sclerosis. CDR3 protein: CASSLDQGGRQPQHF. The DNA sequence is TGTGCCAGCAGCTTAGACCAGGGGGGGCGGCAGCCCCAGCATTTT.